This is a list of T cell receptor beta chains from one sample in a study of identifying expanded T cells in peripheral blood. Repertoires were generated with immunoSEQ multiplex PCR, while TCRdb's copy carries only in-frame clones and drops some. The sample holds tens of thousands of clones, around four fifths seen once. Sequencing was performed on blood. These receptors all come from a person aged 18-69 years in good health. Both conserved end residues are part of each CDR3. D genes are given only for firm matches. Expanded clones are given a class, and other clones once, few, many or no size at all.

V gene	clone size	D gene	J gene	CDR3 protein	CDR3 DNA
TRBV28	NA	NA	TRBJ2-5	CASSLGGQKETQYF	TGTGCCAGCAGTTTGGGCGGACAGAAAGAGACCCAGTACTTC
TRBV4-3	NA	NA	TRBJ2-2	CASSQDPSANTGELFF	TGCGCCAGCAGCCAAGATCCCAGCGCGAACACCGGGGAGCTGTTTTTT
TRBV9	few	NA	TRBJ1-5	CASSVAWDGQPQHF	TGTGCCAGCAGCGTAGCTTGGGACGGTCAGCCCCAGCATTTT
TRBV9	NA	NA	TRBJ1-3	CASSVEGNTIYF	TGTGCCAGCAGCGTAGAAGGAAACACCATATATTTT
TRBV5-1	NA	NA	TRBJ2-7	CASSVSMPYEQYF	TGCGCCAGCAGCGTATCGATGCCCTACGAGCAGTACTTC
TRBV29-1	once	TRBD2	TRBJ2-3	CSVVPSGRESTDTQYF	TGCAGCGTTGTGCCTAGCGGGAGGGAAAGCACAGATACGCAGTATTTT
TRBV11-3	once	TRBD1	TRBJ2-2	CASSDRGLTGELFF	TGTGCCAGCAGCGACAGGGGGCTCACCGGGGAGCTGTTTTTT
TRBV6-5	NA	NA	TRBJ2-7	CASERTAQGEQYF	TGTGCCAGCGAAAGGACGGCCCAGGGCGAGCAGTACTTC
TRBV7-9	NA	NA	TRBJ1-2	CASSASGEGNYGYTF	TGTGCCAGCAGCGCATCCGGAGAAGGGAACTATGGCTACACCTTC
TRBV6-1	NA	NA	TRBJ2-1	CASSWTVAYNEQFF	TGTGCCAGCAGTTGGACAGTGGCCTACAATGAGCAGTTCTTC
TRBV7-2	many	NA	TRBJ2-1	CASSSSDGAYNEQFF	TGTGCCAGCAGCTCGTCGGACGGGGCCTACAATGAGCAGTTCTTC
TRBV4-3	NA	NA	TRBJ2-7	CASSQDMGPPYEQYF	TGCGCCAGCAGCCAAGATATGGGACCCCCCTACGAGCAGTACTTC
TRBV2	NA	NA	TRBJ2-5	CASRLTAQETQYF	TGTGCCAGCAGGCTGACAGCACAAGAGACCCAGTACTTC